This TCR beta chain derives from a study of T cells in Graves' hyperthyroidism and ophthalmopathy. V lost 3 bases to trimming and J lost 4 bases, with 9 bases between them. In germline, CDR1 is LGHDT, CDR2 YNNKEL (reference sequence). The CDR3 sequence is 13 residues long. It was RNA transcripts that yielded the amplified TCR beta CDR3 regions. A first-round RT-PCR of the TCR CDR3 used the HTBI primer set. TCRdb re-derived calls from the multiplex PCR reads in MiXCR, one entry per CDR3 protein. The sample contains about 160,000 distinct CDR3 sequences, about 9.4% of which appear only once. This clonotype was seen many times.

The origin of this receptor is a woman aged 18-30 years with Graves' hyperthyroidism that later progressed to Graves' ophthalmopathy. V gene TRBV3-1 combines with J gene TRBJ2-5; a possible D gene is TRBD2 (5 bases). Sample: blood. The CDR3 reads CASSQAGGETQYF. DNA of the CDR3: TGTGCCAGCAGCCAGGCGGGTGGAGAGACCCAGTACTTC.